This TCR beta chain was profiled in a study of T cell changes during pregnancy in multiple sclerosis. Trimming pared 0 bases from V and 2 bases from J, leaving 14 bases between. The CDR3 is made up of 16 amino acids. CDR1 and CDR2 (germline): SGHDN, FVKESK. Clones were read by immunoSEQ multiplex PCR, and TCRdb kept only the in-frame ones, dropping some. The sample lists nearly 110,000 clones, under 95% occurring once. The sample consisted of peripheral blood, taken before pregnancy. The V gene is TRBV14, the J gene TRBJ2-7, with TRBD1 as a possible D gene (5 bases). The clonotype originates from a female donor with multiple sclerosis, enrolled in a pregnancy study. The CDR3 nucleotides read TGTGCCAGCAGCCAAGATAGGCCAGGGATTACCTACGAGCAGTACTTC. Translation gives CASSQDRPGITYEQYF.